The subject of this entry is one T cell receptor (beta chain). Its antigen is currently unknown. This entry belongs to a study of identical twins. General study results and limits: A lower insertion count was a feature of abundant cord blood beta clonotypes, with no such feature in memory repertoires.

Every one of the donors was a healthy Caucasian. Through template switching, a universal primer site was introduced, and the cDNA contained unique molecular identifiers. TCRdb recomputed calls from the 5' RACE reads with MiXCR, one row per CDR3 protein. The sample holds 450,000 or so distinct CDR3 sequences, around a sixth seen once. This CDR3 contains 18 residues. Germline CDR1 is SGHAT and CDR2 is FQNNGV. V was pared by 5 bases and J by 0 bases, with 6 bases of the junction left unmatched. The receptor comes from a man between 50 and 59 years old in good health. This chain links TRBV11-2 with TRBJ2-1; 14 nucleotides agree with TRBD2. Specimen: naive T cells sorted from blood. CDR3 sequence reads: CASSLTSGGVGSYNEQFF. The DNA of the CDR3 is TGTGCCAGCAGCCTGACTAGCGGGGGGGTCGGCTCCTACAATGAGCAGTTCTTC.